The 21 T cell receptor beta chains reported below all come from one sample, sequenced in a study of CD8+ T cells in alopecia areata. Treatment in this sample: oral pan-JAK inhibitor, 5-10 mg twice daily. RNA, once extracted, was reverse transcribed into cDNA for use as the sequencing template. TCRdb keeps only in-frame clones here, not all; method: immunoSEQ multiplex PCR. Found here are 120,000 to 150,000 clones, about 88% of them singletons; the top ten hold around 14%. This specimen consisted of CD8+ T cells sorted from blood, obtained at week 4, from a patient treated with tofacitinib. The receptors were sampled from a human donor with alopecia areata.

The chain combines TRBV29-1 with TRBJ2-6, with 9 nucleotides matching TRBD2. CDR3 length: 15 residues. The V and J ends lost 5 bases and 0 bases, in that order; junction bases with no gene match: 2. Germline CDR1 SQVTM, CDR2 ANQGSEA. CDR3 region: CSVLAGYSGANVLTF. The CDR3 bases are TGCAGCGTTCTAGCGGGGTACTCTGGGGCCAACGTCCTGACTTTC.

V usage is TRBV29-1 and J usage is TRBJ1-2; 8 bases map to TRBD1. V dropped 3 bases and J dropped 4; count of bases not matched to a gene: 10. Germline V gene sequence: CDR1 SQVTM, CDR2 ANQGSEA. There are 15 residues in the CDR3. The chain's CDR3 is CSVDEAPGGPYGYTF. The DNA of the CDR3 is TGCAGCGTTGACGAAGCCCCAGGGGGCCCCTATGGCTACACCTTC.

This clone was detected only a few times. The V gene is TRBV29-1, the J gene TRBJ2-7; unclear D gene. There are 12 residues in the CDR3. V gave up 0 bases and J gave up 3 bases, with 6 bases separating them. The germline CDR1 and CDR2 sequences are SQVTM and ANQGSEA. CDR3 loop: CSVEEGNYEQYF. The CDR3 DNA reads as TGCAGCGTTGAAGAAGGGAACTACGAGCAGTACTTC.

The chain employs TRBV5-6 and TRBJ2-5; maybe TRBD1 (5 bases). In germline, CDR1 is SGHDT, CDR2 YYEEEE. V gave up 2 bases and J gave up 5 bases, with 10 bases separating them. This CDR3 is 13 amino acids long. The CDR3 bases are TGTGCCAGCAGCTTAGGGGCGGATGAGACCCAGTACTTC. This gives the protein CASSLGADETQYF.

This chain links TRBV29-1 with TRBJ2-2; D remains ambiguous. V gave up 4 bases and J gave up 5 bases, with 5 bases separating them. The germline CDR1 and CDR2 sequences are SQVTM and ANQGSEA. The CDR3 sequence is 11 residues long. The CDR3 protein is CSVVATGELFF. DNA for the CDR3: TGCAGCGTTGTGGCTACCGGGGAGCTGTTTTTT.

This rearrangement joins TRBV29-1 to TRBJ2-7; D is possibly TRBD1 (5 bases). Germline assignment: CDR1 SQVTM and CDR2 ANQGSEA. V lost 6 bases, J lost 1 base, and 13 bases lay in between. This CDR3 has 13 amino acids. In DNA, the CDR3 is TGCAGCGTGCTCGACAGTAGGTCCTACGAGCAGTACTTC. As protein: CSVLDSRSYEQYF.

This clone was recorded once. The rearrangement links TRBV2 to TRBJ1-2, with 12 bases lining up with TRBD1. Per the germline V gene, CDR1 is SNHLY and CDR2 is FYNNEI. This CDR3 has 14 residues. V dropped 8 bases and J dropped 8; count of bases not matched to a gene: 9. This CDR3 is CASGGQGAPQGYTF. The CDR3 coding sequence is TGTGCCAGCGGGGGACAGGGGGCGCCCCAAGGCTACACCTTC.

V usage is TRBV29-1 and J usage is TRBJ2-2; 8 nucleotides line up with TRBD1. Trimming at V came to 5 bases and at J to 4 bases, leaving 9 bases not matched to a gene. Germline CDR1 is SQVTM and CDR2 is ANQGSEA. The CDR3 is 15 amino acids. The CDR3 region is CSVRGGQGGTGELFF. Written as DNA, the CDR3 is TGCAGCGTTAGGGGCGGACAGGGAGGCACCGGGGAGCTGTTTTTT.

The chain couples TRBV25-1 to TRBJ2-7; D call uncertain. The CDR3 runs to 14 residues. Trimming left V 4 bases short and J 0 bases short, with 10 bases between. The germline V gene has CDR1 MGHDK and CDR2 SYGVNS. Written as DNA, the CDR3 is TGTGCCAGCAGTGGTTACACCAACTCCTACGAGCAGTACTTC. Its translation is CASSGYTNSYEQYF.

The V call is TRBV5-1, the J call TRBJ2-1; D possibly corresponds to TRBD1 (5 bases). The CDR3 totals 13 residues. Germline loops: CDR1 SGHRS, CDR2 YFSETQ. Trimming stripped 1 base from V and 5 bases from J, with 7 bases between. The DNA of the CDR3 is TGCGCCAGCAGCTTGAAAGGGGACAATGAGCAGTTCTTC. Translating it yields CASSLKGDNEQFF. Complete variable domain (other parts from reference TRBV5-1 and TRBJ2-1): KAGVTQTPRYLIKTRGQQVTLSCSPISGHRSVSWYQQTPGQGLQFLFEYFSETQRNKGNFPGRFSGRQFSNSRSEMNVSTLELGDSALYLCASSLKGDNEQFFGPGTRLTVL.

Details on this clone: Compared with germline, one end of the junction differs, possibly owing to a read error. This chain joins TRBV13 and TRBJ2-7, with D maybe TRBD1 (5 bases). The CDR3 totals 12 residues. Germline V CDR1 and CDR2: PRHDT, FYEKMQ (reference sequence). The CDR3 region is CASSLHPGYSVF. CDR3 in DNA: TGTGCCAGCAGCTTACATCCAGGGTACTCCGTCTTC.

Concerning this clone itself: Additional DNA sequences in this sample encode the identical CDR3. The chain joins TRBV27 to TRBJ2-1, with D perhaps TRBD2 (6 bases). Germline CDR1 MNHEY, CDR2 SMNVEV (reference sequence). The CDR3 has 14 amino acids. Trimming shortened V by 2 bases and J by 4 bases, and 9 bases separated the two germline ends. The CDR3 sequence is CASSLGTGYNEQFF. DNA of the CDR3: TGTGCCAGCAGTTTAGGGACTGGTTACAATGAGCAGTTCTTC.

V gene TRBV18 combines with J gene TRBJ2-7, with TRBD1 matching over 7 bases. CDR3 length equals 14 residues. The V gene's germline CDR1 is KGHSH and CDR2 LQKENI. V shed 3 bases and J 2 bases; nucleotides not matched to a gene: 4. The CDR3 nucleotides read TGTGCCAGCTCACCCAGGGACAGACCCTACGAGCAGTACTTC. This encodes CASSPRDRPYEQYF.

This rearrangement joins TRBV5-6 to TRBJ2-3, with D tentatively TRBD1 (6 bases). Deletions cut 5 bases from V and 0 bases from J, with 10 bases between. The CDR3 sequence is 14 residues long. The germline CDR1 and CDR2 sequences are SGHDT and YYEEEE. CDR3 region: CASSGGGSTDTQYF. The CDR3 DNA sequence: TGTGCCAGCAGTGGGGGCGGTAGCACAGATACGCAGTATTTT. The full variable domain, its missing parts supplied by reference TRBV5-6 and TRBJ2-3, is DAGVTQSPTHLIKTRGQQVTLRCSPKSGHDTVSWYQQALGQGPQFIFQYYEEEERQRGNFPDRFSGHQFPNYSSELNVNALLLGDSALYLCASSGGGSTDTQYFGPGTRLTVL.

CDR3 sequence (DNA): TGTGCCAGCAGCGTAGAATTGGGTTTCTACGAGCAGTACTTC. Its protein product is CASSVELGFYEQYF. The V call is TRBV7-9, the J call TRBJ2-7, with no clear D. V gave up 5 bases and J gave up 3 bases, with 14 bases separating them. Germline CDR1 SEHNR, CDR2 FQNEAQ (reference sequence). The CDR3 covers 14 residues. Combining the CDR3 with reference TRBV7-9 and TRBJ2-7 gives the whole variable domain DTGVSQNPRHKITKRGQNVTFRCDPISEHNRLYWYRQTLGQGPEFLTYFQNEAQLEKSRLLSDRFSAERPKGSFSTLEIQRTEQGDSAMYLCASSVELGFYEQYFGPGTRLTVT.

The V and J genes are TRBV10-3 and TRBJ2-7, with TRBD1 as a possible D gene (6 bases). There are 14 residues in the CDR3. Germline V lookup: CDR1 ENHRY, CDR2 SYGVKD. V gave up 4 bases and J gave up 1 base, with 11 bases separating them. Written as DNA, the CDR3 is TGTGCCATCAGTGTATCAGGGGATTCCTACGAGCAGTACTTC. Its translation: CAISVSGDSYEQYF.

The chain carries TRBV6-5 and TRBJ2-7; D unresolved. With 0 bases removed from V and 4 bases from J, the gap between germline ends came to 10 bases. Germline V CDR1 and CDR2: MNHEY, SVGAGI. The CDR3 has 14 amino acids. The CDR3 DNA reads TGTGCCAGCAGTTACTCGAATCCAGCATACGAGCAGTACTTC. Its protein product is CASSYSNPAYEQYF.

This chain uses TRBV29-1 with TRBJ1-1; D is uncertain. CDR1 is SQVTM and CDR2 is ANQGSEA in the germline V gene. The CDR3 sequence is 10 residues long. Trimming took off 1 base at V and 8 bases at J, with 5 bases between the two ends. CDR3: CSVEVSEAFF. The CDR3 DNA reads as TGCAGCGTTGAAGTGTCAGAAGCTTTCTTT.

There are a few counts of this clone. The gene calls are TRBV11-2 and TRBJ2-7, with no clear D. Trimming took 0 bases from V and 5 from J, leaving 5 bases between them. CDR1 and CDR2 from the germline V gene are SGHAT and FQNNGV. This CDR3 region has 12 residues. This CDR3 reads CASSLDANEQYF. CDR3 nucleotide sequence: TGTGCCAGCAGCTTAGATGCTAACGAGCAGTACTTC.

The rearrangement uses TRBV19 and TRBJ2-1; TRBD1 matches at 11 bases. Germline-derived CDR1 and CDR2 are LNHDA and SQIVND (reference sequence). This CDR3 is built from 15 residues. The junction had 2 bases not matched to a gene; V was cut back by 1 base and J by 6 bases. The CDR3 region has the DNA TGTGCCAGTAGTATAGGGACAGGGGGCGGCAATGAGCAGTTCTTC. Translation gives CASSIGTGGGNEQFF.

The chain couples TRBV5-1 to TRBJ2-1; D may be TRBD2 (6 bases). Looked up from germline, CDR1 is SGHRS and CDR2 is YFSETQ. CDR3 length: 12 amino acids. Trimming removed 4 bases from V and 15 bases from J, with 17 bases in between. The CDR3 loop reads CASSLGTEKRFF. CDR3 DNA sequence: TGCGCCAGCAGCCTCGGGACTGAAAAGCGGTTCTTC.